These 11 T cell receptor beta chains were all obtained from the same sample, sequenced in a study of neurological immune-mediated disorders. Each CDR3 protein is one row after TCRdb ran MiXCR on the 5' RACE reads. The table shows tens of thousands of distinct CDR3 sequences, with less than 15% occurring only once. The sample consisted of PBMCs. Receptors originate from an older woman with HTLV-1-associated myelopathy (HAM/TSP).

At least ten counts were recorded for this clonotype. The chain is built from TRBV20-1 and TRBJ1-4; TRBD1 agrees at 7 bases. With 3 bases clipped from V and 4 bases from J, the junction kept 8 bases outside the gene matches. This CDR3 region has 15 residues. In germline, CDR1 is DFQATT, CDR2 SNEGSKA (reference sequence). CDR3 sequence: CSARETGRSNEKLFF. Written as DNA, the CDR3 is TGCAGTGCTAGGGAGACAGGGCGGAGTAATGAAAAACTGTTTTTT.

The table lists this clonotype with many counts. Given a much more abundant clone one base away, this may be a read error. The CDR3 nucleotides read TGTGCCAACAGGGCCGACAGGCTAAATAGACGGAACACTGAAGCTTTCTTT. This gives the protein CANRADRLNRRNTEAFF. The gene calls are TRBV6-1 and TRBJ1-1, with D maybe TRBD1 (6 bases). In germline, CDR1 is MNHNS, CDR2 SASEGT. The ends were cut back, 10 bases at V and 1 base at J, with 25 bases in the middle. This CDR3 is built from 17 residues.

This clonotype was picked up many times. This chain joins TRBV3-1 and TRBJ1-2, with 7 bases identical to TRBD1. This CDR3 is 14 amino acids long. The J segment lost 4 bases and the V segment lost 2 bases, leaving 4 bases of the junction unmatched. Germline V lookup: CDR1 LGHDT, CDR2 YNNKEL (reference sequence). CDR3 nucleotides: TGTGCCAGCAGCCAAACCGGGACAGTCTATGGCTACACCTTC. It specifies CASSQTGTVYGYTF.

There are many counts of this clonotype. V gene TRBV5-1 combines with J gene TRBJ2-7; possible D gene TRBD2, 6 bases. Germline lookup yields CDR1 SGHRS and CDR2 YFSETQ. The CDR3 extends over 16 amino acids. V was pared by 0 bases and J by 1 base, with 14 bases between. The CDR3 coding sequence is TGCGCCAGCAGCTTGGAGGGTCGGGGGTGGTCCTACGAGCAGTACTTC. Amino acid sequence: CASSLEGRGWSYEQYF.

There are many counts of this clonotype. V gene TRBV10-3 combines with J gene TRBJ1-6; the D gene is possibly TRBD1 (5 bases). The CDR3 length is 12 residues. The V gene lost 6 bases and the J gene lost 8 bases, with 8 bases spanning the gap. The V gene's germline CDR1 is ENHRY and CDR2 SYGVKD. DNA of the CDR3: TGTGCCATCAGGGGGGTAGATTCACCCCTCCACTTT. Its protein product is CAIRGVDSPLHF.

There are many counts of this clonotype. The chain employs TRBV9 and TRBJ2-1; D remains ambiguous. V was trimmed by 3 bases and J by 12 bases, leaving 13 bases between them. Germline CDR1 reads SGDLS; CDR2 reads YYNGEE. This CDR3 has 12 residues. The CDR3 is CASSGFMEWQFF. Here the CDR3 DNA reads TGTGCCAGCAGCGGATTCATGGAGTGGCAGTTCTTC.

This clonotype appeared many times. CDR3 in amino acids: CASSPGGRRNTEAFF. In DNA, the CDR3 is TGTGCCAGCAGCCCGGGGGGGAGGCGGAACACTGAAGCTTTCTTT. The chain is built from TRBV7-2 and TRBJ1-1; weak D call: TRBD1 (5 bases). Germline V lookup: CDR1 SGHTA, CDR2 FQGNSA. The CDR3 totals 15 residues. V was shortened by 5 bases and J by 1 base, with 14 bases between the two germline ends.

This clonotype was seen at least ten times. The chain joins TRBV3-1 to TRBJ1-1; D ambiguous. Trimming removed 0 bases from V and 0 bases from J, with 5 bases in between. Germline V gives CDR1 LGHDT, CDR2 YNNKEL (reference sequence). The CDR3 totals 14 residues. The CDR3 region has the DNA TGTGCCAGCAGCCAAGATCAAATGAACACTGAAGCTTTCTTT. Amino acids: CASSQDQMNTEAFF. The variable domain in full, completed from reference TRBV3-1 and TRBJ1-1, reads DTAVSQTPKYLVTQMGNDKSIKCEQNLGHDTMYWYKQDSKKFLKIMFSYNNKELIINETVPNRFSPKSPDKAHLNLHINSLELGDSAVYFCASSQDQMNTEAFFGQGTRLTVV.

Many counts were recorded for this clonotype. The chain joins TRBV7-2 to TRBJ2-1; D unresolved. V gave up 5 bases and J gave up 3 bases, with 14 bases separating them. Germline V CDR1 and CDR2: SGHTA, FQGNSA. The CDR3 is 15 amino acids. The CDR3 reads CASSTRTKDYNEQFF. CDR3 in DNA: TGTGCCAGCAGCACCCGGACCAAAGACTACAATGAGCAGTTCTTC.

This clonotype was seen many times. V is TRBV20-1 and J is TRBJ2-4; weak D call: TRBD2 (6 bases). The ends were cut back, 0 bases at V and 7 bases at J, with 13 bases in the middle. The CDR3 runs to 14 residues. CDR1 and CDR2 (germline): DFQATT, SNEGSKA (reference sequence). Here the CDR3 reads CSARDGGTINIQYF. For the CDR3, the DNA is TGCAGTGCTAGAGATGGGGGGACGATCAACATTCAGTACTTC.

For the CDR3, the DNA is TGTGCCAGCAGCTTGGAGGGACAGGGGATCCACTATGGCTACACCTTC. Amino acids: CASSLEGQGIHYGYTF. The gene calls are TRBV5-6 and TRBJ1-2, with 10 positions matching TRBD1. V was pared by 0 bases and J by 3 bases, with 5 bases of the junction left unmatched. CDR3 length: 16 residues. Germline V gives CDR1 SGHDT, CDR2 YYEEEE.